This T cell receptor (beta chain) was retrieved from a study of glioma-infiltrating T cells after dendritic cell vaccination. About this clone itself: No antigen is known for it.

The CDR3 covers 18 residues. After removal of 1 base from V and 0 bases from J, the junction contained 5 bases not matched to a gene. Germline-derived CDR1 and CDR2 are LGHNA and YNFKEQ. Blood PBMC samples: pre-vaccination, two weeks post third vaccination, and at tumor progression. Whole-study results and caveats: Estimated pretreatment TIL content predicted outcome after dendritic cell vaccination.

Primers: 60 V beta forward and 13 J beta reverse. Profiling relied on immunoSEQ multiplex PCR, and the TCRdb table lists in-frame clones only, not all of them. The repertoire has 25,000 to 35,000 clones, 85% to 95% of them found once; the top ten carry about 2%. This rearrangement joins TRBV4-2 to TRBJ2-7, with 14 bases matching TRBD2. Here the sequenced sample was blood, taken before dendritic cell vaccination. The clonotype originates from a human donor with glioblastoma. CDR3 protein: CASSQGTSGGTSSYEQYF. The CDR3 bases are TGTGCCAGCAGCCAAGGGACTAGCGGGGGGACTAGCTCCTACGAGCAGTACTTC.